The next 3 T cell receptor beta chains were all read from a single sample in a study of molecular identifiers for immune sequencing clone quantification (dated by TCRdb to between 2018 and 2020). The library was generated by PCR. Sequenced using a NextSeq 500. TCRdb reanalyzed the raw reads on its own, using fastp at Q25 for trimming and MiXCR for clone calling, and kept in-frame beta chains. Every distinct CDR3 protein forms one entry, paired with its most common genes and DNA. In all, the sample holds approximately 550,000 distinct CDR3 sequences, and around 23% of those were seen once. The ten most abundant clones make up under 0.85% of the sample. The sample comprised naive CD8+ T cells from blood, with Jurkat cell RNA spiked in. According to the study, the label for this sample's cell subset or site signals: FACS-sorted CD8+CD4-CCR7+CD45RA+ naive T cells. The receptors shown here come from a human donor in good health. Some libraries in this study had Jurkat cell RNA spiked in.

A few counts support this clonotype. The chain employs TRBV20-1 and TRBJ2-1; D perhaps matches TRBD2 (5 bases). Germline V gene lookup returns CDR1 DFQATT and CDR2 SNEGSKA (reference sequence). The V and J ends lost 0 bases and 0 bases respectively, with 18 bases between them. The CDR3 is made up of 18 amino acids. The CDR3 loop is CSARDQGSTGSSYNEQFF. The CDR3 DNA follows: TGCAGTGCTAGAGATCAAGGGTCGACGGGGAGCTCCTACAATGAGCAGTTCTTC.

The J gene is TRBJ2-3, the V gene TRBV12-3 or TRBV12-4; 7 bases are shared with TRBD2. This CDR3 region has 12 residues. V lost 9 bases, J lost 1 base, and 1 base stayed unmatched. This chain's CDR3 is CARTSGTDTQYF. CDR3 in DNA: TGTGCCAGAACTAGCGGCACAGATACGCAGTATTTT.

This clonotype was detected many times. J is TRBJ1-1 and V is TRBV29-1, with a possible D match to TRBD1 (5 bases). With 6 bases removed from V and 1 base from J, the gap between germline ends came to 9 bases. The CDR3 is made up of 12 amino acids. The germline V gene encodes CDR1 SQVTM and CDR2 ANQGSEA. The CDR3 loop reads CSVSQGNTEAFF. Written as DNA, the CDR3 is TGCAGCGTGTCCCAGGGGAACACTGAAGCTTTCTTT.